The sequence of this T cell receptor beta chain was determined in a study of beta chain features in type 1 diabetes. Broader study findings: Diminished insertions and augmented deletions at VDJ junctions characterized type 1 diabetes patients. For Type 1 diabetes patients, all four CD4+ subsets carried TCRB CDR3s that were moderately but significantly shorter. High TCR expression in some cells could lead to their over-representation in cDNA sequencing.

Each population that was sorted was more than 95% pure. On this clone itself: Its matching antigen is unknown.

This CDR3 is built from 16 residues. J gave up 3 bases and V 0 bases, and 10 bases lay outside the gene matches. Germline loops: CDR1 GTSNPN, CDR2 SVGIG (reference sequence). All of the isolated RNA was reverse transcribed, so expressed TCRB transcripts were sequenced. Assay: immunoSEQ multiplex PCR; the TCRdb copy retains only in-frame clones and omits some. The profile shows some 270,000 clones, approximately 10% of them singletons. This sequence originates from a young man with type 1 diabetes. The gene calls are TRBV30 and TRBJ1-1; the match to TRBD1 covers 7 bases. Specimen: naive CD4+ T cells from blood. The CDR3 DNA reads TGTGCCTGGAGTGTAAGGGGGCTGAGGTGGTACACTGAAGCTTTCTTT. It yields the protein CAWSVRGLRWYTEAFF.